Shown below are 4 T cell receptor beta chains from a single sample sequenced in a study of blood T cell repertoires in COVID-19. The protocol was immunoSEQ multiplex PCR, while the TCRdb copy is restricted to in-frame clones and leaves out a portion. The table has roughly 79,000 clones, 80% to 85% seen once. The specimen was peripheral blood. The source of these receptors is a man aged 45-65 years with acute or convalescent COVID-19.

J is TRBJ2-3 and V is TRBV5-6; D perhaps matches TRBD1 (5 bases). The CDR3 consists of 14 residues. The ends were cut back, 4 bases at V and 5 bases at J, with 14 bases in the middle. The germline V gene has CDR1 SGHDT and CDR2 YYEEEE. The CDR3 spells CASSPTVGEDTQYF. The CDR3 nucleotides read TGTGCCAGCAGCCCAACGGTAGGGGAAGATACGCAGTATTTT.

This chain links TRBV7-6 with TRBJ1-5; possibly TRBD1 for D (6 bases). The CDR3 has 14 residues. Trimming removed 5 bases at V and 7 bases at J, with 15 bases between. Looked up from germline, CDR1 is SGHVS and CDR2 is FNYEAQ. The CDR3 DNA is TGTGCCAGCAGCCCCGGGGGGCTAGGGCAGCCCCAGCATTTT. Translated, it gives CASSPGGLGQPQHF. Looking up the rest from reference TRBV7-6 and TRBJ1-5 gives the full variable domain: GAGVSQSPRYKVTKRGQDVALRCDPISGHVSLYWYRQALGQGPEFLTYFNYEAQQDKSGLPNDRFSAERPEGSISTLTIQRTEQRDSAMYRCASSPGGLGQPQHFGDGTRLSIL.

V is TRBV3-1 (or the pseudogene TRBV3-2) and J is TRBJ2-5; TRBD1 is a possible D gene (5 bases). V was cut by 1 base and J by 5 bases, with 14 bases left in between. The germline V gene encodes CDR1 LGHDT and CDR2 YNNKEL (reference sequence). This CDR3 contains 15 residues. In DNA, the CDR3 is TGTGCCAGCAGCCAAGCGCCAGGGTCACAGGAGACCCAGTACTTC. Encoded protein: CASSQAPGSQETQYF.

This clone was seen a single time. The chain couples TRBV7-6 to TRBJ2-1; D possibly corresponds to TRBD2 (6 bases). This CDR3 region has 15 residues. V was clipped by 3 bases and J by 0 bases, with 9 bases between them. Germline values: CDR1 SGHVS, CDR2 FNYEAQ. CDR3 sequence reads: CASSFFGSSYNEQFF. The CDR3 coding sequence is TGTGCCAGCAGCTTTTTCGGGAGCTCCTACAATGAGCAGTTCTTC. Based on the CDR3 plus reference TRBV7-6 and TRBJ2-1, the full variable domain is GAGVSQSPRYKVTKRGQDVALRCDPISGHVSLYWYRQALGQGPEFLTYFNYEAQQDKSGLPNDRFSAERPEGSISTLTIQRTEQRDSAMYRCASSFFGSSYNEQFFGPGTRLTVL.